This T cell receptor beta chain stems from a study of blood T cell repertoires in COVID-19. For the study at large: Specimens from acute and convalescent COVID-19 originated in the United States, Italy and Spain.

Original handling: Amplifying reference gene primers gave estimates of nucleated cell counts. Produced via immunoSEQ multiplex PCR; TCRdb's table is partial and in-frame only. The V and J calls and the clone size are those of that table, but D and trimming were determined from the DNA. The sample shows over 250,000 clones, approximately 92% of them seen only once. V was pared by 0 bases and J by 7 bases, with 2 bases of the junction left unmatched. Germline V gene sequence: CDR1 LGHNA, CDR2 YNFKEQ. The CDR3 is 13 residues long. This receptor was identified in a woman aged 18-30 years who had recovered from COVID-19. The sample comprised PBMCs or T cells enriched from blood (not recorded which). V usage is TRBV4-2 and J usage is TRBJ2-7; the match to TRBD1 covers 8 bases. CDR3 DNA sequence: TGTGCCAGCAGCCAAGACAGGGGGCGTGAGCAGTACTTC. Residues: CASSQDRGREQYF.